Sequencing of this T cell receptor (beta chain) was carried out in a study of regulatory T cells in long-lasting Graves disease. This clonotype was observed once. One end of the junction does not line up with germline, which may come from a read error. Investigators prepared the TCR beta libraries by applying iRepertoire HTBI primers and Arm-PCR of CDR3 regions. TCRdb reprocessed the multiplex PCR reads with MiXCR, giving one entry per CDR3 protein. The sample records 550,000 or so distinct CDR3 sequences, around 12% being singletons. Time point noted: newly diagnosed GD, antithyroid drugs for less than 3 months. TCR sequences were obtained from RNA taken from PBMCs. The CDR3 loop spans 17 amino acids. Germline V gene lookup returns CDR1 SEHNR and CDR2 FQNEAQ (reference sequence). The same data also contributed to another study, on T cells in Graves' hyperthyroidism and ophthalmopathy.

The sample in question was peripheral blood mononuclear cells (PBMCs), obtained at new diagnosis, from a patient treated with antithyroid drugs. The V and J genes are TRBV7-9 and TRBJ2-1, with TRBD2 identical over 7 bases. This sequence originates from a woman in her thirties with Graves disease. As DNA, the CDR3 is TGTGCCAGCAGCCCACTAGCGCCCCGGAGCTCCTACAGTGAGCAGTTCTTC. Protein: CASSPLAPRSSYSEQFF.